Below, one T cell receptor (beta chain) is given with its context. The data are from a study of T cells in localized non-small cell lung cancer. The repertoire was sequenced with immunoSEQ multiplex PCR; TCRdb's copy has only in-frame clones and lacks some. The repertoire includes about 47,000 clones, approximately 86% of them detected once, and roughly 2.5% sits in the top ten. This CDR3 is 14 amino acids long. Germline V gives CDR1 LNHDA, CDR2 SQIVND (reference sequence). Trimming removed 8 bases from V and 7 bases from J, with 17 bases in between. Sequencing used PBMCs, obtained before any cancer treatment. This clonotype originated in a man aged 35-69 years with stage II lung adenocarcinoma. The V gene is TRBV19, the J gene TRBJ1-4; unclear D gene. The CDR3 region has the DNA TGTGCCAGTCATGATAGGGCCGTGGGTGAAAAACTGTTTTTT. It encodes CASHDRAVGEKLFF.